One and the same sample provided the 22 T cell receptor beta chains below, sequenced in a study of T-cell memory formation after mild COVID-19. TCRdb re-analysed the 5' RACE reads in MiXCR, keeping a single row per CDR3 protein. The profile covers approximately 450,000 distinct CDR3 sequences, with 15% to 20% appearing a single time and more than 9% taken by the ten largest. Sample: PBMCs or a T cell subset sorted from them (not recorded which). The receptors were sampled from an adult woman who had mild COVID-19 (a few samples of this study predate the infection). Cell type and time point are not known.

This clonotype was detected only once. V is TRBV2 and J is TRBJ2-5, with unresolved D. Germline-derived CDR1 and CDR2 are SNHLY and FYNNEI. The ends were cut back, 5 bases at V and 1 base at J, with 8 bases in the middle. CDR3 length equals 13 residues. The chain's CDR3 is CASSPNLQETQYF. The CDR3 DNA follows: TGTGCCAGCAGTCCAAACCTCCAAGAGACCCAGTACTTC.

This clonotype was counted only a few times. CDR3 region: CASSQDIGLAVGYTF. The CDR3 DNA is TGCGCCAGCAGCCAAGATATCGGACTGGCGGTTGGCTACACCTTC. The rearrangement joins TRBV4-3 to TRBJ1-2, with D hard to call. Deletions cut 0 bases from V and 7 bases from J, with 15 bases between. This CDR3 contains 15 residues. Germline V gene lookup returns CDR1 LGHNA and CDR2 YSLEER.

The sample holds a few counts of this clonotype. V usage is TRBV12-3 or TRBV12-4 and J usage is TRBJ1-1, with D perhaps matching TRBD1 (6 bases). This CDR3 is built from 18 residues. Trimming took 3 bases from V and 7 from J, leaving 27 bases between them. Here the CDR3 DNA reads TGTGCCAGCAGTTTCGGTCGCCCAAAGGTGGCGGGACAAATTGAAGCTTTCTTT. The encoded protein is CASSFGRPKVAGQIEAFF.

The gene calls are TRBV6-5 and TRBJ1-2; 7 positions match TRBD1. This CDR3 is built from 16 residues. Germline values: CDR1 MNHEY, CDR2 SVGAGI. J gave up 8 bases and V 2 bases, and 14 bases lay outside the gene matches. CDR3 bases: TGTGCCAGCAGTTACGAGGCGACAGGGTTGCTCTCAGGCTACACCTTC. It translates to CASSYEATGLLSGYTF.

The chain uses TRBV25-1 and TRBJ2-1; 10 bases map to TRBD1. The CDR3 covers 15 residues. Germline loops: CDR1 MGHDK, CDR2 SYGVNS. With V trimmed by 2 bases and J by 6 bases, 4 bases remained unmatched. CDR3 DNA sequence: TGTGCCAGCAGTGAAACCGGGACAGGGGCCAATGAGCAGTTCTTC. Protein: CASSETGTGANEQFF.

The rearrangement links TRBV20-1 to TRBJ2-1; 9 bases line up with TRBD1. The CDR3 consists of 12 residues. The ends lost 6 bases at V and 6 bases at J; junction bases unmatched: 3. CDR1 DFQATT and CDR2 SNEGSKA come from the germline V gene (reference sequence). In DNA, the CDR3 is TGCAGTGCGGGACAGGGTGTCAATGAGCAGTTCTTC. Residues: CSAGQGVNEQFF.

The chain joins TRBV28 to TRBJ1-2; tentative D call: TRBD1 (6 bases). CDR1 is MDHEN, CDR2 SYDVKM, per germline. V lost 7 bases, J lost 4 bases, and 13 bases lay in between. The length of the CDR3 is 13 residues. CDR3 coding DNA: TGTGCCAGCACCCCTGGACAGTTCTATGGCTACACCTTC. Encoded protein: CASTPGQFYGYTF.

This chain links TRBV19 with TRBJ1-5; D gene uncertain. Germline CDR1 is LNHDA and CDR2 is SQIVND (reference sequence). The CDR3 runs to 12 residues. The ends were cut back, 4 bases at V and 6 bases at J, with 7 bases in the middle. CDR3 protein: CASSRDRQPQHF. The CDR3, as DNA: TGTGCCAGTAGTAGAGACCGTCAGCCCCAGCATTTT.

The J gene is TRBJ2-7, the V gene TRBV27; tentatively, D is TRBD1 or TRBD2 (6 bases each). CDR1 is MNHEY, CDR2 SMNVEV, per germline (reference sequence). The CDR3 runs to 14 residues. Trimming left V 8 bases short and J 0 bases short, with 14 bases between. Written as DNA, the CDR3 is TGTGCCAGCGCGGCGGGACAAAGCTCCTACGAGCAGTACTTC. Residues: CASAAGQSSYEQYF.

The chain couples TRBV12-3 or TRBV12-4 to TRBJ2-1; no reliable D call. V was trimmed by 1 base and J by 9 bases, leaving 10 bases between them. The CDR3 covers 13 residues. The CDR3 here is CASSLVQSIEQFF. CDR3 in DNA: TGTGCCAGCAGTTTAGTACAGAGTATTGAGCAGTTCTTC.

The J gene is TRBJ2-1, the V gene TRBV20-1; possible D gene TRBD2, 5 bases. Trimming took off 0 bases at V and 4 bases at J, with 16 bases between the two ends. CDR3 size: 16 residues. Germline V CDR1 and CDR2: DFQATT, SNEGSKA (reference sequence). CDR3 in amino acids: CSARDLASVSYNEQFF. CDR3 sequence (DNA): TGCAGTGCTAGAGATCTAGCCAGCGTGAGTTACAATGAGCAGTTCTTC.

The CDR3 is CASSLMNRNTPYEQYF. In nucleotides, the CDR3 is TGCGCCAGCAGCTTGATGAACAGGAATACCCCCTACGAGCAGTACTTC. This chain connects TRBV5-1 to TRBJ2-7, with D possibly matching TRBD1 (5 bases). The V gene's germline CDR1 is SGHRS and CDR2 YFSETQ. The V end was cut by 1 base, the J end by 2 bases, with 16 bases between. The CDR3 length is 16 residues.

This clonotype has only a few counts. The chain combines TRBV11-2 with TRBJ2-6; D unclear. Trimming removed 3 bases from V and 0 bases from J, with 9 bases in between. The CDR3 has 16 residues. The germline CDR1 and CDR2 sequences are SGHAT and FQNNGV. CDR3 coding DNA: TGTGCCAGCAGCTTCGACCTACTCTCTGGGGCCAACGTCCTGACTTTC. It codes for CASSFDLLSGANVLTF.

The chain carries TRBV7-9 and TRBJ2-1; tentative D call: TRBD2 (5 bases). The CDR3 runs 12 residues. Germline V CDR1 and CDR2: SEHNR, FQNEAQ (reference sequence). V was pared by 5 bases and J by 11 bases, with 13 bases between. The CDR3 region is CASSTSGVQQFF. The CDR3 DNA reads TGTGCCAGCAGCACTAGTGGGGTACAGCAGTTCTTC. The variable domain in full, completed from reference TRBV7-9 and TRBJ2-1, reads DTGVSQNPRHKITKRGQNVTFRCDPISEHNRLYWYRQTLGQGPEFLTYFQNEAQLEKSRLLSDRFSAERPKGSFSTLEIQRTEQGDSAMYLCASSTSGVQQFFGPGTRLTVL.

The chain is built from TRBV20-1 and TRBJ2-4; 10 nucleotides match TRBD1. This CDR3 comprises 15 residues. Germline V gives CDR1 DFQATT, CDR2 SNEGSKA (reference sequence). CDR3 nucleotides: TGCAGCCTGGGTGGACAGGGGGAAGGCAAAAACATTCAGTACTTC. This translates into CSLGGQGEGKNIQYF.

This clonotype was detected only a few times. V usage is TRBV24-1 and J usage is TRBJ2-5; no clear D. V shed 6 bases and J shed 4 bases, with 5 bases lying between them. The CDR3 is 11 residues long. CDR1 KGHDR and CDR2 SFDVKD come from the germline V gene. CDR3: CATSTSETQYF. The CDR3 nucleotides read TGTGCCACCAGTACCTCAGAGACCCAGTACTTC.

This clonotype was detected a few times. The chain carries TRBV18 and TRBJ2-7; D remains unclear. This CDR3 comprises 14 residues. The germline V gene encodes CDR1 KGHSH and CDR2 LQKENI. With 2 bases removed from V and 5 bases from J, the gap between germline ends came to 13 bases. CDR3 coding DNA: TGTGCCAGCTCACCAGTCCCATTTTCGCACGAGCAGTACTTC. It yields the protein CASSPVPFSHEQYF.

The chain joins TRBV7-3 to TRBJ2-5; 10 positions match TRBD1. V dropped 5 bases and J dropped 5; count of bases not matched to a gene: 5. Germline V CDR1 and CDR2: SGHTA, FQGTGA. The CDR3 contains 14 residues. CDR3 in DNA: TGTGCCAGCAGCCTGACAGGGGGCAGTGAGACCCAGTACTTC. Its protein product is CASSLTGGSETQYF.

The chain recombines TRBV7-9 with TRBJ1-4; tentative D call: TRBD1 (6 bases). Germline V CDR1 and CDR2: SEHNR, FQNEAQ (reference sequence). The V end was cut by 7 bases, the J end by 8 bases, with 17 bases between. The CDR3 is made up of 14 amino acids. For the CDR3, the DNA is TGTGCCAGCACCGACACAGGGTTAGGAGAAAAACTGTTTTTT. It specifies CASTDTGLGEKLFF. Variable domain in full (rest from reference TRBV7-9 and TRBJ1-4): DTGVSQNPRHKITKRGQNVTFRCDPISEHNRLYWYRQTLGQGPEFLTYFQNEAQLEKSRLLSDRFSAERPKGSFSTLEIQRTEQGDSAMYLCASTDTGLGEKLFFGSGTQLSVL.

The J gene is TRBJ2-3, the V gene TRBV18; unclear D gene. Germline V CDR1 and CDR2: KGHSH, LQKENI. V lost 0 bases and J 3 bases, leaving 4 bases between the germline ends. The CDR3 runs 13 residues. CDR3 protein: CASSPPTTDTQYF. The DNA of the CDR3 is TGTGCCAGCTCACCACCCACGACAGATACGCAGTATTTT.

This clonotype was seen a few times. The rearrangement links TRBV5-1 to TRBJ1-2; the match to TRBD1 covers 7 bases. Germline CDR1 SGHRS, CDR2 YFSETQ. CDR3 length: 15 amino acids. Trimming at V came to 3 bases and at J to 8 bases, leaving 13 bases not matched to a gene. This CDR3 is CASSSDPRQGEGYTF. CDR3 sequence (DNA): TGCGCCAGCAGCTCGGACCCTCGACAGGGTGAAGGCTACACCTTC.

The CDR3 loop is CASKYRSTQPQHF. CDR3 nucleotides: TGTGCCAGCAAATACAGGTCGACTCAGCCCCAGCATTTT. This chain links TRBV2 with TRBJ1-5; D is possibly TRBD1 (5 bases). Trimming left V 7 bases short and J 6 bases short, with 13 bases between. The CDR3 consists of 13 residues. Germline V gene data show CDR1 as SNHLY and CDR2 as FYNNEI.